The 21 T cell receptor beta chains reported below all come from one sample, sequenced in a study of CD8 T cells in ankylosing spondylitis. TCRdb reanalysed the 5' RACE reads using MiXCR and keeps one entry per CDR3 protein. Of hundreds of thousands of distinct CDR3 sequences in the sample, about 30% are singletons; the top ten hold approximately 4.4%. Sample: blood, either unsorted or a sorted T cell fraction (not recorded which). These receptors originate from a male donor with ankylosing spondylitis or in good health (not recorded which).

The chain recombines TRBV20-1 with TRBJ2-1; 8 bases match TRBD1. V gave up 2 bases and J gave up 6 bases; unmatched junction bases: 6. Per germline, CDR1 DFQATT and CDR2 SNEGSKA (reference sequence). The CDR3 loop spans 14 amino acids. The CDR3 spells CSARSGGSGNEQFF. Written as DNA, the CDR3 is TGCAGTGCTAGATCAGGGGGCAGCGGCAATGAGCAGTTCTTC.

The chain is built from TRBV20-1 and TRBJ1-2; D remains unclear. CDR3 length equals 15 residues. Germline-derived CDR1 and CDR2 are DFQATT and SNEGSKA (reference sequence). V shed 2 bases and J shed 7 bases, with 20 bases lying between them. As DNA, the CDR3 is TGCAGTGCTAGACCCAGACCCGTAAGCCCTTCTGGCTACACCTTC. Amino acids: CSARPRPVSPSGYTF.

This clonotype occurred a few times. This rearrangement joins TRBV5-1 to TRBJ2-7; D unresolved. This CDR3 region has 15 residues. Trimming pared 0 bases from V and 3 bases from J, leaving 13 bases between. Germline V gene data show CDR1 as SGHRS and CDR2 as YFSETQ. This CDR3 reads CASSLGRATIYEQYF. The CDR3, as DNA: TGCGCCAGCAGCTTGGGAAGGGCTACCATCTACGAGCAGTACTTC.

The sample holds a few counts of this clonotype. The CDR3 sequence is CASSLDVDTQYF. The CDR3 coding sequence is TGTGCCAGCAGCTTAGACGTGGATACGCAGTATTTT. This chain links TRBV7-2 with TRBJ2-3; D gene uncertain. This CDR3 spans 12 amino acids. The germline gives CDR1 SGHTA, CDR2 FQGNSA. V was trimmed by 1 base and J by 6 bases, leaving 5 bases between them.

The chain links TRBV7-9 to TRBJ2-3; D not certain. Deletions cut 3 bases from V and 0 bases from J, with 13 bases between. In germline, CDR1 is SEHNR, CDR2 FQNEAQ (reference sequence). CDR3 size: 16 residues. The DNA for the CDR3 is TGTGCCAGCAGCTTTCACGCTGTTCCTAGCACAGATACGCAGTATTTT. It encodes CASSFHAVPSTDTQYF.

V usage is TRBV27 and J usage is TRBJ2-1; perhaps D is TRBD1 or TRBD2 (5 bases each). V was pared by 7 bases and J by 0 bases, with 16 bases between. The CDR3 covers 16 residues. Germline CDR1 is MNHEY and CDR2 is SMNVEV (reference sequence). The CDR3, as DNA: TGTGCCAGCACGGGACCGACCCAGAGCTCCTACAATGAGCAGTTCTTC. Translation gives CASTGPTQSSYNEQFF.

CDR3 bases: TGCGCCAGCAGCTTGGGAGCGGGGCCTGAGCAGTTCTTC. Its translation: CASSLGAGPEQFF. The J gene is TRBJ2-1, the V gene TRBV5-1, with TRBD2 matching 7 bases. The CDR3 has 13 residues. Germline CDR1 and CDR2: SGHRS and YFSETQ. The V and J ends lost 0 bases and 9 bases, in that order; junction bases with no gene match: 3. The full variable domain, its missing parts supplied by reference TRBV5-1 and TRBJ2-1, is KAGVTQTPRYLIKTRGQQVTLSCSPISGHRSVSWYQQTPGQGLQFLFEYFSETQRNKGNFPGRFSGRQFSNSRSEMNVSTLELGDSALYLCASSLGAGPEQFFGPGTRLTVL.

This chain joins TRBV3-1 and TRBJ1-2; TRBD1 is a possible D gene (6 bases). Germline lookup yields CDR1 LGHDT and CDR2 YNNKEL (reference sequence). The CDR3 contains 14 residues. V lost 2 bases and J lost 4, with 11 bases in between. CDR3 loop: CASSQSGDSYGYTF. Here the CDR3 DNA reads TGTGCCAGCAGCCAATCAGGGGACTCCTATGGCTACACCTTC.

The chain joins TRBV20-1 to TRBJ2-5, with D maybe TRBD2 (5 bases). CDR3 length equals 13 residues. Trimming pared 3 bases from V and 2 bases from J, leaving 10 bases between. The V gene's germline CDR1 is DFQATT and CDR2 SNEGSKA (reference sequence). This chain's CDR3 is CSASITGQETQYF. The DNA for the CDR3 is TGCAGTGCTAGTATTACGGGGCAAGAGACCCAGTACTTC.

The chain has TRBV6-2 or TRBV6-3 and TRBJ2-1; D gene unclear. With 6 bases removed from V and 9 bases from J, the gap between germline ends came to 15 bases. Germline CDR1 MNHEY, CDR2 SVGEGT. The CDR3 contains 13 residues. The CDR3 loop is CASSLHGEGEQFF. DNA for the CDR3: TGTGCCAGCAGCCTCCATGGGGAAGGTGAGCAGTTCTTC.

V usage is TRBV27 and J usage is TRBJ1-2; 7 bases map to TRBD1. Germline values: CDR1 MNHEY, CDR2 SMNVEV (reference sequence). The V gene end was trimmed by 6 bases and the J gene end by 2 bases; junction bases not matched to a gene: 6. The CDR3 loop spans 14 amino acids. The CDR3: CASSHRGTNYGYTF. The CDR3 DNA reads as TGTGCCAGCAGCCACAGGGGTACGAACTATGGCTACACCTTC.

The CDR3 region is CASSFQRGVQEASTDTQYF. In DNA, the CDR3 is TGTGCCAGCAGTTTTCAGCGGGGGGTCCAAGAGGCTAGCACAGATACGCAGTATTTT. The chain links TRBV28 to TRBJ2-3; 9 bases agree with TRBD2. The trim removed 3 bases at V and 0 bases at J, leaving 13 bases unmatched. CDR1 is MDHEN, CDR2 SYDVKM, per germline. The CDR3 is made up of 19 amino acids.

The gene calls are TRBV29-1 and TRBJ1-1, with D unresolved. The CDR3 extends over 11 amino acids. Germline values: CDR1 SQVTM, CDR2 ANQGSEA. V was clipped by 5 bases and J by 8 bases, with 12 bases between them. This CDR3 reads CSVYSRAEAFF. The DNA for the CDR3 is TGCAGCGTTTACTCTAGGGCCGAAGCTTTCTTT.

The chain recombines TRBV18 with TRBJ2-5; 7 bases align to TRBD1. This CDR3 region has 15 residues. V trimming: 3 bases; J trimming: 5 bases; junction bases outside the gene matches: 9. Germline assignment: CDR1 KGHSH and CDR2 LQKENI. The CDR3 bases are TGTGCCAGCTCACCGGGACAGCCCCTCCGGGAGACCCAGTACTTC. Its protein product is CASSPGQPLRETQYF.

This clonotype occurred many times. The CDR3 is CSVRGRSTDTQYF. The CDR3 coding sequence is TGCAGCGTTCGGGGGAGGAGCACAGATACGCAGTATTTT. The rearrangement joins TRBV29-1 to TRBJ2-3; D is perhaps TRBD2 (6 bases). The germline V and J ends were trimmed by 5 bases and 0 bases, with 9 bases remaining between them. CDR3 length equals 13 residues. Per the germline V gene, CDR1 is SQVTM and CDR2 is ANQGSEA.

This clonotype was recorded a few times. The CDR3 DNA is TGCAGTGCTAGTGGGGGGGATCTAGCCAAAAACATTCAGTACTTC. Protein: CSASGGDLAKNIQYF. The V call is TRBV20-1, the J call TRBJ2-4; 7 bases match TRBD2. This CDR3 contains 15 residues. Germline loops: CDR1 DFQATT, CDR2 SNEGSKA (reference sequence). The V segment lost 3 bases and the J segment 0 bases; nucleotides outside the gene matches: 5.

V is TRBV24-1 and J is TRBJ1-5; D not resolved. Germline CDR1 KGHDR, CDR2 SFDVKD. The CDR3 has 13 amino acids. V lost 4 bases and J lost 7, with 10 bases in between. The CDR3 bases are TGTGCCACCAGTGACCCCCTGGGGCAGCCCCAGCATTTT. It translates to CATSDPLGQPQHF.

The genes are TRBV28 and TRBJ2-6, with D perhaps matching TRBD1 or TRBD2 (5 bases each). The V end was cut by 7 bases, the J end by 2 bases, with 12 bases between. This CDR3 is built from 15 residues. Germline V gene data show CDR1 as MDHEN and CDR2 as SYDVKM. CDR3 coding DNA: TGTGCCAGCAATTCACTGGGGGCTGGGGCCAACGTCCTGACTTTC. This gives the protein CASNSLGAGANVLTF.

The chain couples TRBV20-1 to TRBJ2-1; D is ambiguous. This CDR3 has 8 residues. Looked up from germline, CDR1 is DFQATT and CDR2 is SNEGSKA (reference sequence). The V and J ends lost 4 bases and 10 bases respectively, with 2 bases between them. The CDR3 spells CSATEQFF. The CDR3 DNA reads TGCAGTGCTACGGAGCAGTTCTTC.

V usage is TRBV9 and J usage is TRBJ2-1; D possibly matches TRBD1 or TRBD2 (6 bases each). The CDR3 spans 14 residues. From germline, CDR1 is SGDLS and CDR2 YYNGEE. V was pared by 0 bases and J by 9 bases, with 13 bases between. The CDR3 DNA reads TGTGCCAGCAGCGTAGAGGGGGGTTATAGTGAGCAGTTCTTC. Translation: CASSVEGGYSEQFF.

This rearrangement joins TRBV7-7 to TRBJ2-5; D not certain. This CDR3 spans 9 amino acids. V lost 9 bases to trimming and J lost 3 bases, with 2 bases between them. The V gene's germline CDR1 is SSHAT and CDR2 FNYEAQ (reference sequence). The CDR3: CAREETQYF. The CDR3 DNA is TGTGCCAGAGAAGAGACCCAGTACTTC.